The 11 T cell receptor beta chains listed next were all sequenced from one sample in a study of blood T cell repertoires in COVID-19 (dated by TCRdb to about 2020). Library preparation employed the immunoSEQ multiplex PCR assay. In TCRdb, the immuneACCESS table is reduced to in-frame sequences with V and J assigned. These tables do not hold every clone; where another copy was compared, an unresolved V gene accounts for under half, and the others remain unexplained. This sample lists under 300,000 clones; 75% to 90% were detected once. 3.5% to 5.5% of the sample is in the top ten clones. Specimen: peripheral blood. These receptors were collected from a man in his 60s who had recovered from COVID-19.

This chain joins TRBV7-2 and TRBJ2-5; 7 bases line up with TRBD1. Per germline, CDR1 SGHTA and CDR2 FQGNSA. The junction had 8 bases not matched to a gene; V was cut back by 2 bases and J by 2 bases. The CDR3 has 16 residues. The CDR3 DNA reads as TGTGCCAGCAGCTTATGGGACAGACTATGGCAAGAGACCCAGTACTTC. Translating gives CASSLWDRLWQETQYF.

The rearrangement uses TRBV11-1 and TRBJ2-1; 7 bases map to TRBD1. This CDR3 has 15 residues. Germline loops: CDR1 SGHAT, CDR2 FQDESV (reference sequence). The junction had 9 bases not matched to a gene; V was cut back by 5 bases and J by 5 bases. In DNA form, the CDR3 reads TGTGCCAGCAGCCAAAGACAGGGATGGAACAATGAGCAGTTCTTC. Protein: CASSQRQGWNNEQFF.

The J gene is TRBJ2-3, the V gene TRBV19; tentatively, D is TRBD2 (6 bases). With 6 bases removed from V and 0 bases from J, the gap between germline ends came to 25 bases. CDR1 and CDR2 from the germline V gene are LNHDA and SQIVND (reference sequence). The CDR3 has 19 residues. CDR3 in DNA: TGTGCCAGTAGATCCACCTCTCGTCGGGGACTCGCTAGCACAGATACGCAGTATTTT. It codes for CASRSTSRRGLASTDTQYF.

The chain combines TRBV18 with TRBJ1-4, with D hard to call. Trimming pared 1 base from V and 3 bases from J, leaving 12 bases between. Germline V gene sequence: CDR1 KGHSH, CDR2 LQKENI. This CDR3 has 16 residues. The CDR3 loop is CASSPRGPGANEKLFF. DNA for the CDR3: TGTGCCAGCTCACCACGAGGACCCGGGGCTAATGAAAAACTGTTTTTT.

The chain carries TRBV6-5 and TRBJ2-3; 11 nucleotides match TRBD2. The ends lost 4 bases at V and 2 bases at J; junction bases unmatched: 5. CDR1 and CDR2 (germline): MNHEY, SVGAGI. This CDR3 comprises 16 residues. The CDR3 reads CASSSDSGRATDTQYF. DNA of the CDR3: TGTGCCAGCAGTTCCGATAGCGGGAGGGCCACAGATACGCAGTATTTT.

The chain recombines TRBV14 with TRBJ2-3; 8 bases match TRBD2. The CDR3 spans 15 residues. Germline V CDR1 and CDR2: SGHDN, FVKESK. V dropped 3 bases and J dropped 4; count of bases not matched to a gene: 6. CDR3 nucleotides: TGTGCCAGCAGCCAGTCGGGACTAGTGGCAGATACGCAGTATTTT. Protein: CASSQSGLVADTQYF.

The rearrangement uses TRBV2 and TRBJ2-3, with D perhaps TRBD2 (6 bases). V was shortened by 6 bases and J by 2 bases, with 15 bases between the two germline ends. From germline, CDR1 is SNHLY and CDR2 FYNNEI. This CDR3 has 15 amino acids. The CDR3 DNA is TGTGCCAGCAGATCCGGGAGCCTGAACACAGATACGCAGTATTTT. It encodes CASRSGSLNTDTQYF.

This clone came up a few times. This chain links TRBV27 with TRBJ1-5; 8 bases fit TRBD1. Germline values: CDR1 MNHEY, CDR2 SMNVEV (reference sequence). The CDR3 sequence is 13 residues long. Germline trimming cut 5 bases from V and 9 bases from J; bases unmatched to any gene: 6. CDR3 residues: CASSPYRGTPQHF. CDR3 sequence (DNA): TGTGCCAGCAGTCCATACAGGGGGACGCCCCAGCATTTT.

CDR3 coding DNA: TGTGCTAGTGGCGAGGGACAGGGAGGGACAACAGATACGCAGTATTTT. The encoded protein is CASGEGQGGTTDTQYF. The rearrangement joins TRBV12-5 to TRBJ2-3, with 9 positions matching TRBD1. The germline CDR1 and CDR2 sequences are LGHNT and FRNRAP. The CDR3 runs to 16 residues. V lost 6 bases and J lost 3; bases outside the gene matches: 10.

For the CDR3, the DNA is TGTGCCAGCAGCCCCAGGGGGGTAGCGGGGGGCAATGAGCAGTTCTTC. This translates into CASSPRGVAGGNEQFF. The gene calls are TRBV6-6 and TRBJ2-1; 10 nucleotides line up with TRBD2. V was pared by 6 bases and J by 6 bases, with 11 bases of the junction left unmatched. The CDR3 runs to 16 residues. Looked up from germline, CDR1 is MNHNY and CDR2 is SVGAGI (reference sequence).

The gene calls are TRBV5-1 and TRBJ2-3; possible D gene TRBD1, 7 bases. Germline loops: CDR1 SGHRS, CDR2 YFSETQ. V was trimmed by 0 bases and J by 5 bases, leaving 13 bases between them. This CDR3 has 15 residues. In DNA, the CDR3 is TGCGCCAGCAGCTTGGCAGGGGGGATTATAGATACGCAGTATTTT. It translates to CASSLAGGIIDTQYF.